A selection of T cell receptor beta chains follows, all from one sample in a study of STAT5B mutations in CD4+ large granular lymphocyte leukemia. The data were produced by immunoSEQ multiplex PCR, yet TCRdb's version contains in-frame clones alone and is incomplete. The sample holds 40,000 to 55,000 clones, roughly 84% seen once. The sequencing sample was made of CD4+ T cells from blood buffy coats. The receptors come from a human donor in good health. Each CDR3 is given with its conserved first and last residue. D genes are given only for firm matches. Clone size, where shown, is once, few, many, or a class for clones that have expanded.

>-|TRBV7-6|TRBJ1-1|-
CASSPQEGTEAFF
TGTGCCAGCAGTCCCCAGGAGGGCACTGAAGCTTTCTTT
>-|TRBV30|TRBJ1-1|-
CAWGRGDTEAFF
TGTGCCTGGGGGAGGGGGGATACTGAAGCTTTCTTT
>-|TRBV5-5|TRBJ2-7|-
CASSLRQGGDYEQYF
TGTGCCAGCAGCCTCCGGCAGGGGGGGGATTACGAGCAGTACTTC
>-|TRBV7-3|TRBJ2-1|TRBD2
CASSLTSGVNEQFF
TGTGCCAGCAGCTTAACTAGCGGGGTGAATGAGCAGTTCTTC
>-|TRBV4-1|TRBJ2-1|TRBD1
CASSQDRTGIPSYNEQFF
TGCGCCAGCAGCCAAGACAGGACAGGGATCCCTTCCTACAATGAGCAGTTCTTC
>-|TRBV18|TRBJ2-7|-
CASSPSAGGGEQYF
TGTGCCAGCTCACCATCGGCAGGGGGGGGCGAGCAGTACTTC
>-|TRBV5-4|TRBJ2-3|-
CASSLGRTVTDTQYF
TGTGCCAGCAGCTTGGGGAGGACAGTCACAGATACGCAGTATTTT
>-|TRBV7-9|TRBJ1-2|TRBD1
CASSLGGQGGYGYTF
TGTGCCAGCAGCTTAGGGGGACAGGGCGGCTATGGCTACACCTTC
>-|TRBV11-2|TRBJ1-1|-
CASSPIIYWGMNTEAFF
TGTGCCAGCAGCCCGATAATTTATTGGGGCATGAACACTGAAGCTTTCTTT
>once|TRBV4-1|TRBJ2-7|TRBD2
CASSQPTSGTYEQYF
TGCGCCAGCAGCCAACCTACTAGCGGGACGTACGAGCAGTACTTC
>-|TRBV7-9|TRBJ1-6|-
CASSSKAGVSPLHF
TGTGCCAGCAGCTCAAAGGCAGGGGTGTCACCCCTCCACTTT
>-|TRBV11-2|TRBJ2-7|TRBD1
CASSLGQDYEQYF
TGTGCCAGCAGCTTGGGACAGGACTACGAGCAGTACTTC
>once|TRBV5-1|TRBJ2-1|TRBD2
CASSLRLAGDNEQFF
TGCGCCAGCAGCCTTAGACTAGCGGGGGACAATGAGCAGTTCTTC
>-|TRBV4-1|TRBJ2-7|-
CASSQEGHGAYEQYF
TGCGCCAGCAGCCAAGAAGGGCACGGGGCCTACGAGCAGTACTTC
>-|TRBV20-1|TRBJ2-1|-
CSAGRRNEQFF
TGCAGTGCGGGCCGTCGTAATGAGCAGTTCTTC
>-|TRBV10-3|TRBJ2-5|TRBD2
CAISVSSGRARETQYF
TGTGCCATCAGTGTTTCTAGCGGGAGGGCCCGAGAGACCCAGTACTTC
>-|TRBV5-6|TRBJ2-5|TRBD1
CASSLLRGTGGSETQYF
TGTGCCAGCAGCTTACTTCGCGGGACAGGGGGTAGTGAGACCCAGTACTTC
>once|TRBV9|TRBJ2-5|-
CASSGGPVEETQYF
TGTGCCAGCAGTGGGGGGCCTGTTGAGGAGACCCAGTACTTC
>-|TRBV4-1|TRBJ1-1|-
CASSQDWGRGGSGTEAFF
TGCGCCAGCAGCCAAGATTGGGGCAGGGGTGGCTCGGGCACTGAAGCTTTCTTT
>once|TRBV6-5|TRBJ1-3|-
CASRRAGDSGNTIYF
TGTGCCAGCAGGAGGGCAGGGGATTCTGGAAACACCATATATTTT
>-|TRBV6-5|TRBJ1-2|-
CASSYPGGDGYTF
TGTGCCAGCAGTTACCCCGGGGGGGACGGCTACACCTTC
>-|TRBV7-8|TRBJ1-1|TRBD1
CASSLTGGVNTEAFF
TGTGCCAGCAGCTTAACAGGGGGGGTGAACACTGAAGCTTTCTTT
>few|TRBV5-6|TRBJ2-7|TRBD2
CASSGGRGDEQYF
TGTGCCAGCAGCGGCGGGAGAGGCGACGAGCAGTACTTC
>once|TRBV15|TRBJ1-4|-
CATSRDIQPNEKLFF
TGTGCCACCAGCAGAGATATACAGCCTAATGAAAAACTGTTTTTT
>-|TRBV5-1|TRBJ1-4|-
CASSSDGLGRDEKLFF
TGCGCCAGCAGCTCTGACGGCCTAGGGAGGGATGAAAAACTGTTTTTT
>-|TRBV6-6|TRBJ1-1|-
CASRQTGMNTEAFF
TGTGCCAGCAGGCAGACAGGAATGAACACTGAAGCTTTCTTT
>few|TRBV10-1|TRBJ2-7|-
CASSESSISYEQYF
TGCGCCAGCAGTGAGTCATCCATCTCCTACGAGCAGTACTTC
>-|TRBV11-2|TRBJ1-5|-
CASSLIQSNQPQHF
TGTGCCAGCAGCTTAATCCAGTCCAATCAGCCCCAGCATTTT
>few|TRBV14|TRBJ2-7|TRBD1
CASSRTGAFEQYF
TGTGCCAGCAGCCGGACAGGGGCCTTCGAGCAGTACTTC
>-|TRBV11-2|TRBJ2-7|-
CASSFRLREWNEQYF
TGTGCCAGCAGCTTCCGTTTAAGGGAGTGGAACGAGCAGTACTTC
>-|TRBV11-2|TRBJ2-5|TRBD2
CASSPRVAGLQETQYF
TGTGCCAGCAGCCCCCGGGTAGCGGGCCTCCAAGAGACCCAGTACTTC
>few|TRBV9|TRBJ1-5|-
CASSVGYQPQHF
TGTGCCAGCAGCGTAGGGTATCAGCCCCAGCATTTT
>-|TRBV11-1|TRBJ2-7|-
CASQHRGNPTGEQYF
TGTGCCAGCCAACATCGCGGCAATCCTACTGGTGAGCAGTACTTC
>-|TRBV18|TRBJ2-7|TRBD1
CASSPGTGTSYEQYF
TGTGCCAGCTCACCGGGGACAGGGACATCCTACGAGCAGTACTTC
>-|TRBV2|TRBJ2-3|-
CASSDGSINRGTDTQYF
TGTGCCAGCAGTGATGGGAGTATCAACCGGGGCACAGATACGCAGTATTTT
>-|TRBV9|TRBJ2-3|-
CASSGRLGLPSADTQYF
TGTGCCAGCAGCGGACGCCTGGGGCTACCCAGTGCAGATACGCAGTATTTT
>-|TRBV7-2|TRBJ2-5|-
CASSLVRVTQYF
TGTGCCAGCAGCTTAGTCAGGGTCACCCAGTACTTC
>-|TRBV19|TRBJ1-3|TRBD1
CASSIRIPGQGSGNTIYF
TGTGCCAGTAGTATTAGGATACCGGGACAGGGCTCTGGAAACACCATATATTTT
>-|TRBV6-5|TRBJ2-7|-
CASASNRYEQYF
TGTGCCAGCGCCTCGAACCGTTACGAGCAGTACTTC
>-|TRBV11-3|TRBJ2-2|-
CASSLDIGELFF
TGTGCCAGCAGCTTGGATATAGGGGAGCTGTTTTTT
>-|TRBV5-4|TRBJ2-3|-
CASSLSLGSSDTQYF
TGTGCCAGCAGCTTGAGTTTAGGGAGTTCAGATACGCAGTATTTT
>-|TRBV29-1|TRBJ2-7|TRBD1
CSVVGQGGSEQYF
TGCAGCGTTGTGGGACAGGGAGGCTCCGAGCAGTACTTC
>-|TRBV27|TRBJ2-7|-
CASSRQVPGHYEQYF
TGTGCCAGCAGCCGCCAGGTCCCGGGCCACTACGAGCAGTACTTC
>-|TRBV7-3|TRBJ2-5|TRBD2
CASSLGLAIQETQYF
TGTGCCAGCAGCTTAGGACTAGCGATCCAAGAGACCCAGTACTTC
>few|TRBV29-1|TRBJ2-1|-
CSVERDRDNEQFF
TGCAGCGTTGAGCGGGACCGGGACAATGAGCAGTTCTTC
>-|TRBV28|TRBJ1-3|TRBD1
CASSTGARVYSGNTIYF
TGTGCCAGCAGTACAGGGGCCCGGGTTTACTCTGGAAACACCATATATTTT
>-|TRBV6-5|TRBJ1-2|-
CASSYLLDYGYTF
TGTGCCAGCAGTTACCTCCTTGACTATGGCTACACCTTC
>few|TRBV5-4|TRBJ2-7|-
CATHPGGTSYEQYF
TGTGCCACCCATCCCGGAGGTACCTCCTACGAGCAGTACTTC
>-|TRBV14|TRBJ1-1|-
CASSPGQFAEAFF
TGTGCCAGCAGCCCCGGACAGTTCGCTGAAGCTTTCTTT
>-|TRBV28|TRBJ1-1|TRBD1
CASTSDRAGNTEAFF
TGTGCCAGCACCTCGGACAGGGCTGGGAACACTGAAGCTTTCTTT
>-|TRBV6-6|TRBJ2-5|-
CASSYPEETQYF
TGTGCCAGCAGTTACCCTGAAGAGACCCAGTACTTC
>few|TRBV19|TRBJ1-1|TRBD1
CASSEHRGNTEAFF
TGTGCCAGTTCGGAACACAGGGGGAACACTGAAGCTTTCTTT
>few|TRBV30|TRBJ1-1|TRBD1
CAWRGRQGAVTEAFF
TGTGCCTGGAGGGGAAGACAGGGGGCAGTCACTGAAGCTTTCTTT
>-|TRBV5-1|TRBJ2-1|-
CASSLEPGGEQFF
TGCGCCAGCAGCTTGGAGCCCGGGGGTGAGCAGTTCTTC
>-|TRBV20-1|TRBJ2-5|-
CSARDWETQYF
TGCAGTGCTAGAGATTGGGAGACCCAGTACTTC
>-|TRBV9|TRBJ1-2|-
CASSVNQGDYGYTF
TGTGCCAGCAGCGTCAATCAGGGAGACTATGGCTACACCTTC